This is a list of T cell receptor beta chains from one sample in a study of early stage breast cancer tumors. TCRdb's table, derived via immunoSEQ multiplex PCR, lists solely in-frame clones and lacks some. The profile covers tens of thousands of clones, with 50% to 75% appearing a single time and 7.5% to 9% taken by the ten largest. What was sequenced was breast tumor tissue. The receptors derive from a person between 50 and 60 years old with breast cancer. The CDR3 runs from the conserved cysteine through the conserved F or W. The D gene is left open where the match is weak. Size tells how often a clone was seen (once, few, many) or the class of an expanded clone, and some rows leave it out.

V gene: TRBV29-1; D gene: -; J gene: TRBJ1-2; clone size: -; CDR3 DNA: TGCAGCGTTGAATATTCAGGGTTATTTGGCGGCTACACCTTC; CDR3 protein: CSVEYSGLFGGYTF
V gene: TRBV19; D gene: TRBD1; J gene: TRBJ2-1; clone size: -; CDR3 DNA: TGTGCCAGTACCCCTAAGGGGACAGGGACAAACAATGAGCAGTTCTTC; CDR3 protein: CASTPKGTGTNNEQFF
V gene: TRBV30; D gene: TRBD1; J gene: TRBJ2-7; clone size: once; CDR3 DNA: TGTGCCTGGAGTGGTCGCAGGGGGCTCTCCTACGAGCAGTACTTC; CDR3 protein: CAWSGRRGLSYEQYF
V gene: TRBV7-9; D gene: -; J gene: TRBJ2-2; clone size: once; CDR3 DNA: TGTGCCAGCAGCTTCCGACGGCAGGGCGGGGGGGAGCTGTTTTTT; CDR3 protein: CASSFRRQGGGELFF
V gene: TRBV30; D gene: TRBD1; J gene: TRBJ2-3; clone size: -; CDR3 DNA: TGTGCCTGGAGTACAGGGGGCGACACAGATACGCAGTATTTT; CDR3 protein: CAWSTGGDTDTQYF
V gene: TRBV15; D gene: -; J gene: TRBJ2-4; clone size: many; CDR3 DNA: TGTGCCACCAGCAGAGCAGGGGCGGCCGAGGAGCACATTCAGTACTTC; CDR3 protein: CATSRAGAAEEHIQYF
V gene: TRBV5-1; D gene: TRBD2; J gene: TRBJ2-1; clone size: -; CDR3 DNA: TGCGCCAGCAGCTTCGCTAGCGGGAGCGGTGGTGAGCAGTTCTTC; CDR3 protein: CASSFASGSGGEQFF
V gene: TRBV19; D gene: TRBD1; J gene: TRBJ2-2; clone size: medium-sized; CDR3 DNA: TGTGCCGGATGGGACAGGGGTTGGACCGGGGAGCTGTTTTTT; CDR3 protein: CAGWDRGWTGELFF
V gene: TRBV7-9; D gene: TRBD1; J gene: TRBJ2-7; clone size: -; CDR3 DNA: TGTGCCAGCAGCCCCCCTGGACAGGGATGGTCCGGCGAGCAGTACTTC; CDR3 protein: CASSPPGQGWSGEQYF
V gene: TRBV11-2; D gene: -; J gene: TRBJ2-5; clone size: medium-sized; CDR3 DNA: TGTGCCAGCAGCTTTCTAGCGCTCACTGTTGGAGAGACCCAGTACTTC; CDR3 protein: CASSFLALTVGETQYF
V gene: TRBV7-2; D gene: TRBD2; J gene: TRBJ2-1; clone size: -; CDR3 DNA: TGTGCCAGCAATCCCACTAGCGGCCACTACAATGAGCAGTTCTTC; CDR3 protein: CASNPTSGHYNEQFF